The entry that follows covers one T cell receptor (beta chain) sequence. As originally analysed: The authors estimated nucleated cell counts from reference gene primer amplification. Using immunoSEQ multiplex PCR, the repertoire was profiled, and TCRdb retains in-frame clones only, with some absent. That table is the source of V, J and clone size, and D and trimming were worked out from the DNA. Among under 200,000 clones, roughly 80% were seen once, and the ten largest hold approximately 8%. The data were obtained in a study of blood T cell repertoires in COVID-19. The wider study: From the United States, Italy and Spain came samples of acute and convalescent COVID-19.

This CDR3 is 16 amino acids long. Germline CDR1 is KGHSH and CDR2 is LQKENI. Trimming removed 5 bases from V and 0 bases from J; junction bases left unmatched: 5. This TCR was sampled from a man between 60 and 75 years old with acute or convalescent COVID-19. Specimen: peripheral blood. The genes are TRBV18 and TRBJ2-7, with 12 nucleotides matching TRBD2. The DNA for the CDR3 is TGTGCCAGCTCAACCGGACTAGCGGGGAGCTCCTACGAGCAGTACTTC. Its protein product is CASSTGLAGSSYEQYF.